The 31 T cell receptor beta chains presented below share a single source sample, sequenced in a study of cytotoxic CD8 clonotypes in ibrutinib-treated CLL. Sequencing was performed with immunoSEQ multiplex PCR; in TCRdb, only in-frame clones are kept and a portion is missing. The sample lists approximately 160,000 clones; approximately 91% were seen once. The sequencing here drew on PBMCs, taken at disease progression, from a patient treated with ibrutinib. The source is a human donor with chronic lymphocytic leukemia.

The gene calls are TRBV5-1 and TRBJ2-5; no definite D call. Germline CDR1 and CDR2: SGHRS and YFSETQ. V gave up 0 bases and J gave up 5 bases, with 8 bases separating them. The CDR3 runs to 13 residues. The CDR3 sequence: CASSLEWAETQYF. CDR3 coding DNA: TGCGCCAGCAGCTTGGAGTGGGCGGAGACCCAGTACTTC.

The J gene is TRBJ2-1, the V gene TRBV19; TRBD1 is a possible D gene (5 bases). This CDR3 is built from 15 residues. V lost 6 bases and J lost 4, with 16 bases in between. Germline V gives CDR1 LNHDA, CDR2 SQIVND (reference sequence). The CDR3 spells CASRKTDKTYNEQFF. CDR3 nucleotides: TGTGCCAGTAGGAAGACAGACAAGACGTACAATGAGCAGTTCTTC.

V and J are TRBV9 and TRBJ1-5; D is unclear. CDR3 length equals 14 residues. Germline CDR1 SGDLS, CDR2 YYNGEE. Trimming stripped 2 bases from V and 3 bases from J, with 9 bases between. In nucleotides, the CDR3 is TGTGCCAGCAGCGTGGGTCAAAACAATCAGCCCCAGCATTTT. It translates to CASSVGQNNQPQHF.

The chain recombines TRBV7-3 with TRBJ2-7; 9 nucleotides match TRBD1. The V and J ends lost 4 bases and 7 bases, in that order; junction bases with no gene match: 5. The CDR3 is 13 amino acids. Germline CDR1 reads SGHTA; CDR2 reads FQGTGA. The DNA for the CDR3 is TGTGCCAGCAGCTCGGGACAGGGAAGAGAGCAGTACTTC. Its translation is CASSSGQGREQYF.

The chain has TRBV6-5 and TRBJ2-7; D ambiguous. V was clipped by 2 bases and J by 5 bases, with 16 bases between them. Germline CDR1 MNHEY, CDR2 SVGAGI. The CDR3 has 15 amino acids. The CDR3 region has the DNA TGTGCCAGCAGTTACCTGGTGGCAAGAAGCGACGAGCAGTACTTC. Residues: CASSYLVARSDEQYF.

The chain links TRBV9 to TRBJ2-2; D is unclear. V was clipped by 4 bases and J by 5 bases, with 15 bases between them. This CDR3 spans 15 amino acids. Germline-derived CDR1 and CDR2 are SGDLS and YYNGEE. The CDR3 here is CASSPPRNVTGELFF. As DNA, the CDR3 is TGTGCCAGCAGCCCCCCCAGAAATGTTACCGGGGAGCTGTTTTTT.

This sequence joins TRBV28 and TRBJ2-7, with D hard to call. Germline values: CDR1 MDHEN, CDR2 SYDVKM. Between the trimmed V and J ends, which lost 6 bases and 4 bases, there was a span of 7 bases. The CDR3 has 11 amino acids. The CDR3, as DNA: TGTGCCAGCAGCGCCCCTTACGAGCAGTACTTC. Translation gives CASSAPYEQYF.

The V and J genes are TRBV15 and TRBJ2-1, with D possibly matching TRBD2 (6 bases). CDR3 length: 18 residues. The V end lost 0 bases, the J end lost 4 bases, and 19 bases lay between the germline ends. Germline V gene lookup returns CDR1 LNHNV and CDR2 YYDKDF (reference sequence). The CDR3 spells CATSRDRGRDWAYNEQFF. The CDR3 DNA follows: TGTGCCACCAGCAGAGATCGGGGACGGGACTGGGCATACAATGAGCAGTTCTTC.

This chain links TRBV28 with TRBJ2-5; 9 nucleotides match TRBD2. CDR1 MDHEN and CDR2 SYDVKM come from the germline V gene. V was clipped by 6 bases and J by 4 bases; unmatched bases: 9. The CDR3 is made up of 15 amino acids. The CDR3 region has the DNA TGTGCCAGCAGCAAGAGGGCTAGCGGGACAGAGACCCAGTACTTC. Residues: CASSKRASGTETQYF.

This chain links TRBV5-8 with TRBJ2-7; 7 nucleotides agree with TRBD2. This CDR3 contains 14 residues. Unmatched junction bases numbered 3, after V lost 3 bases and J lost 0 bases. In germline, CDR1 is SGHTS, CDR2 YDEGEE. The CDR3 region has the DNA TGTGCCAGCAGCTCCCGGACTAGCTCCTACGAGCAGTACTTC. It encodes CASSSRTSSYEQYF.

This chain links TRBV9 with TRBJ2-2, with TRBD1 identical over 7 bases. With 3 bases clipped from V and 0 bases from J, the junction kept 8 bases outside the gene matches. This CDR3 comprises 17 residues. The germline V gene encodes CDR1 SGDLS and CDR2 YYNGEE. The CDR3 is CASSARQGGTNTGELFF. For the CDR3, the DNA is TGTGCCAGCAGCGCAAGACAGGGCGGAACGAACACCGGGGAGCTGTTTTTT.

This rearrangement joins TRBV7-9 to TRBJ2-1; no reliable D call. Germline lookup yields CDR1 SEHNR and CDR2 FQNEAQ (reference sequence). The CDR3 covers 14 residues. The germline V and J ends were trimmed by 5 bases and 5 bases, with 13 bases remaining between them. The CDR3 DNA is TGTGCCAGCAGCCAATTCGGGCGTAACAATGAGCAGTTCTTC. Translated, it gives CASSQFGRNNEQFF.

The chain carries TRBV6-5 and TRBJ1-1; weak D call: TRBD1 (6 bases). CDR3 size: 16 residues. Germline values: CDR1 MNHEY, CDR2 SVGAGI. Between the trimmed V and J ends, which lost 2 bases and 1 base, there was a span of 14 bases. DNA for the CDR3: TGTGCCAGCAGTTACAAGATAGGGGGAGGGAACACTGAAGCTTTCTTT. This encodes CASSYKIGGGNTEAFF.

V and J are TRBV11-3 and TRBJ2-7, with 8 positions matching TRBD1. Looked up from germline, CDR1 is SGHNT and CDR2 is YENEEA. This CDR3 contains 15 residues. J gave up 5 bases and V 6 bases, and 12 bases lay outside the gene matches. CDR3 in amino acids: CASSLGQGSSNEQYF. CDR3 coding DNA: TGTGCCAGCAGTCTCGGACAGGGCTCGTCCAACGAGCAGTACTTC.

The chain employs TRBV4-2 and TRBJ1-4; no definite D call. Trimming shortened V by 0 bases and J by 5 bases, and 10 bases separated the two germline ends. Germline CDR1 is LGHNA and CDR2 is YNFKEQ. The CDR3 is 15 amino acids. The CDR3: CASSQDRAKNEKLFF. The CDR3 nucleotides read TGTGCCAGCAGCCAAGATCGGGCTAAGAATGAAAAACTGTTTTTT.

This clone was observed a handful of times. The chain is built from TRBV7-2 and TRBJ2-2; D is possibly TRBD2 (5 bases). CDR1 and CDR2 (germline): SGHTA, FQGNSA. Deletions cut 5 bases from V and 0 bases from J, with 10 bases between. The CDR3 contains 15 residues. The CDR3 spells CASSRGLSNTGELFF. The CDR3, as DNA: TGTGCCAGCAGCCGAGGGTTGTCGAACACCGGGGAGCTGTTTTTT.

The chain links TRBV4-1 to TRBJ2-3; 8 nucleotides line up with TRBD2. From germline, CDR1 is MGHRA and CDR2 YSYEKL. J gave up 8 bases and V 4 bases, and 14 bases lay outside the gene matches. The CDR3 is 16 amino acids. In nucleotides, the CDR3 is TGCGCCAGCAGCCCGCCCCTCGGGAGGGCATTTAGTACGCAGTATTTT. Amino acids: CASSPPLGRAFSTQYF.

V is TRBV5-1 and J is TRBJ2-7; D not certain. This CDR3 has 14 residues. Trimming removed 0 bases from V and 1 base from J, with 8 bases in between. CDR1 SGHRS and CDR2 YFSETQ come from the germline V gene. As DNA, the CDR3 is TGCGCCAGCAGCTTGGACTTGGCATCCTACGAGCAGTACTTC. This gives the protein CASSLDLASYEQYF. Based on the CDR3 plus reference TRBV5-1 and TRBJ2-7, the full variable domain is KAGVTQTPRYLIKTRGQQVTLSCSPISGHRSVSWYQQTPGQGLQFLFEYFSETQRNKGNFPGRFSGRQFSNSRSEMNVSTLELGDSALYLCASSLDLASYEQYFGPGTRLTVT.

The V gene is TRBV19, the J gene TRBJ1-1; the D gene is possibly TRBD1 (5 bases). Germline assignment: CDR1 LNHDA and CDR2 SQIVND (reference sequence). This CDR3 spans 13 amino acids. The V gene lost 4 bases and the J gene lost 1 base, with 7 bases spanning the gap. The CDR3, as DNA: TGTGCCAGTAGTACTGGACAGAACACTGAAGCTTTCTTT. It is translated as CASSTGQNTEAFF.

The J gene is TRBJ1-2, the V gene TRBV30; D uncertain. V gave up 0 bases and J gave up 4 bases, with 15 bases separating them. The CDR3 totals 15 residues. Germline values: CDR1 GTSNPN, CDR2 SVGIG (reference sequence). DNA for the CDR3: TGTGCCTGGAGTGTTCGACACGATGGGCTCTATGGCTACACCTTC. Encoded protein: CAWSVRHDGLYGYTF.

V gene TRBV28 combines with J gene TRBJ2-6; D not resolved. The germline CDR1 and CDR2 sequences are MDHEN and SYDVKM. Deletions cut 5 bases from V and 0 bases from J, with 14 bases between. The CDR3 runs to 17 residues. The CDR3 here is CASSPGFWDSGANVLTF. In DNA, the CDR3 is TGTGCCAGCAGTCCCGGTTTTTGGGACTCTGGGGCCAACGTCCTGACTTTC.

V and J are TRBV19 and TRBJ2-3; tentative D call: TRBD2 (5 bases). Germline V lookup: CDR1 LNHDA, CDR2 SQIVND (reference sequence). The V end lost 6 bases, the J end lost 5 bases, and 21 bases lay between the germline ends. The CDR3 is made up of 16 amino acids. CDR3 coding DNA: TGTGCCAGTAGCACCACGGGTCTCGCCGAGGGAGATACGCAGTATTTT. It yields the protein CASSTTGLAEGDTQYF.

A few counts support this clone. The CDR3 nucleotides read TGTGCCAGCAGCTTAGGAGGGCCTACTAACTATGGCTACACCTTC. Protein sequence: CASSLGGPTNYGYTF. The rearrangement links TRBV11-3 to TRBJ1-2; D remains unclear. The CDR3 sequence is 15 residues long. From germline, CDR1 is SGHNT and CDR2 YENEEA. The V and J ends lost 1 base and 0 bases respectively, with 9 bases between them. The full variable domain, completed using reference TRBV11-3 and TRBJ1-2, is EAGVVQSPRYKIIEKKQPVAFWCNPISGHNTLYWYLQNLGQGPELLIRYENEEAVDDSQLPKDRFSAERLKGVDSTLKIQPAELGDSAVYLCASSLGGPTNYGYTFGSGTRLTVV.

The chain combines TRBV10-3 with TRBJ1-5; D is perhaps TRBD1 (5 bases). V lost 5 bases and J 0 bases, leaving 11 bases between the germline ends. The length of the CDR3 is 15 residues. The germline V gene encodes CDR1 ENHRY and CDR2 SYGVKD. The CDR3 nucleotides read TGTGCCATCAGTCGGGACGGAGATAGCAATCAGCCCCAGCATTTT. As protein: CAISRDGDSNQPQHF.

The J gene is TRBJ1-1, the V gene TRBV15; 9 nucleotides match TRBD1. Germline-derived CDR1 and CDR2 are LNHNV and YYDKDF (reference sequence). V shed 3 bases and J 5 bases; nucleotides not matched to a gene: 10. The CDR3 has 16 residues. The CDR3 protein is CATSRGQQGAKTEAFF. For the CDR3, the DNA is TGTGCCACCAGCAGGGGTCAACAGGGGGCGAAGACTGAAGCTTTCTTT.

There are a few counts of this clone. CDR3 region: CASSPGWTGEPQHF. DNA for the CDR3: TGTGCCAGCAGCCCTGGATGGACCGGGGAGCCCCAGCATTTT. The chain links TRBV4-2 to TRBJ1-5; D remains ambiguous. The V end lost 4 bases, the J end lost 8 bases, and 15 bases lay between the germline ends. The germline gives CDR1 LGHNA, CDR2 YNFKEQ. The CDR3 covers 14 residues.

The genes are TRBV5-4 and TRBJ2-3; the D is unclear. V lost 1 base and J 7 bases, leaving 16 bases between the germline ends. Germline values: CDR1 SGHNT, CDR2 YYREEE (reference sequence). The CDR3 runs 15 residues. The CDR3 DNA reads as TGTGCCAGCAGCTTGCCAGGAGCAGATTGGAATACGCAGTATTTT. It is translated as CASSLPGADWNTQYF.

The rearrangement uses TRBV5-1 and TRBJ2-7; D gene uncertain. V lost 1 base and J 5 bases, leaving 4 bases between the germline ends. Germline lookup yields CDR1 SGHRS and CDR2 YFSETQ. This CDR3 comprises 11 residues. For the CDR3, the DNA is TGCGCCAGCAGCTTGCACGACGAGCAGTACTTC. It specifies CASSLHDEQYF.

The rearrangement uses TRBV4-3 and TRBJ2-3; D gene unclear. Per the germline V gene, CDR1 is LGHNA and CDR2 is YSLEER. Trimming shortened V by 0 bases and J by 14 bases, and 21 bases separated the two germline ends. CDR3 size: 15 residues. This chain's CDR3 is CASSQDPSGRKYRYF. The CDR3 DNA sequence: TGCGCCAGCAGCCAAGATCCGTCAGGCCGAAAATATCGGTATTTT.

This clone was detected a few times. Written as DNA, the CDR3 is TGTGCCAGCAGTTTTAGGGCGACCTCCTACAATGAGCAGTTCTTC. Protein product: CASSFRATSYNEQFF. This chain uses TRBV27 with TRBJ2-1; no firm D call. V was pared by 3 bases and J by 0 bases, with 9 bases between. Germline CDR1 MNHEY, CDR2 SMNVEV (reference sequence). The CDR3 extends over 15 amino acids.

The chain combines TRBV2 with TRBJ2-7, with 11 bases lining up with TRBD2. The germline V gene encodes CDR1 SNHLY and CDR2 FYNNEI. The CDR3 consists of 15 residues. The ends lost 6 bases at V and 3 bases at J; junction bases unmatched: 7. The CDR3 spells CASSQGTSGGYEQYF. CDR3 DNA sequence: TGTGCCAGCAGCCAAGGGACTAGCGGAGGCTACGAGCAGTACTTC. Supplemented by reference TRBV2 and TRBJ2-7, the full variable domain reads EPEVTQTPSHQVTQMGQEVILRCVPISNHLYFYWYRQILGQKVEFLVSFYNNEISEKSEIFDDQFSVERPDGSNFTLKIRSTKLEDSAMYFCASSQGTSGGYEQYFGPGTRLTVT.